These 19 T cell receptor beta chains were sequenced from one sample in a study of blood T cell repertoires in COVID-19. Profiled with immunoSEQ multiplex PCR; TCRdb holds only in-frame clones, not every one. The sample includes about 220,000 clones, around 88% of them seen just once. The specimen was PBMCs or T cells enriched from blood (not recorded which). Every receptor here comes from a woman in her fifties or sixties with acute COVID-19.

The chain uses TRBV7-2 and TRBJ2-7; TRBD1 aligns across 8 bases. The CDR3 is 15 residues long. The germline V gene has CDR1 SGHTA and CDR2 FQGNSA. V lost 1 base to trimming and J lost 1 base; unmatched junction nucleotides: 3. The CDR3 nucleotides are TGTGCCAGCAGCTTAGGACAGGGGCTTTCCTACGAGCAGTACTTC. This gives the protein CASSLGQGLSYEQYF. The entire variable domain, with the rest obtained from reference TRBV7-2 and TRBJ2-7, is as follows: GAGVSQSPSNKVTEKGKDVELRCDPISGHTALYWYRQSLGQGLEFLIYFQGNSAPDKSGLPSDRFSAERTGGSVSTLTIQRTQQEDSAVYLCASSLGQGLSYEQYFGPGTRLTVT.

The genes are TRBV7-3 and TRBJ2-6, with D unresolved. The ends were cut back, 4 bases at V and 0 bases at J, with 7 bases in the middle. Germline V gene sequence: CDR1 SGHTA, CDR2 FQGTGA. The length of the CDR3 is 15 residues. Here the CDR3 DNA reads TGTGCCAGCAGCTCCCGGAGCTCTGGGGCCAACGTCCTGACTTTC. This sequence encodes CASSSRSSGANVLTF. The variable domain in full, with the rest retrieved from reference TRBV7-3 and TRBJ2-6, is GAGVSQTPSNKVTEKGKYVELRCDPISGHTALYWYRQSLGQGPEFLIYFQGTGAADDSGLPNDRFFAVRPEGSVSTLKIQRTERGDSAVYLCASSSRSSGANVLTFGAGSRLTVL.

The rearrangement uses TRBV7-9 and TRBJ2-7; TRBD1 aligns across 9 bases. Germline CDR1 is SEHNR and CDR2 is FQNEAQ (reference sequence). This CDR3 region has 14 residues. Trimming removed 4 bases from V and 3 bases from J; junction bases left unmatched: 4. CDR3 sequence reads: CASSSPGQGYEQYF. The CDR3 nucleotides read TGTGCCAGCAGCTCCCCGGGACAGGGCTACGAGCAGTACTTC.

The CDR3 DNA reads as TGTGCCAGCATCGGAGAACCGAACACTGAAGCTTTCTTT. It specifies CASIGEPNTEAFF. The J gene is TRBJ1-1, the V gene TRBV27, with no clear D. There are 13 residues in the CDR3. Deletions cut 7 bases from V and 1 base from J, with 10 bases between. Germline-derived CDR1 and CDR2 are MNHEY and SMNVEV (reference sequence).

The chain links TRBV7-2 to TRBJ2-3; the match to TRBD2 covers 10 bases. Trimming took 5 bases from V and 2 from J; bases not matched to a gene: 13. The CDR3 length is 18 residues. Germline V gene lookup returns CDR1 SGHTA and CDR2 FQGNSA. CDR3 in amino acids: CASSLIAGGRLATDTQYF. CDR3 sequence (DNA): TGTGCCAGCAGCCTGATAGCGGGAGGCCGACTCGCCACAGATACGCAGTATTTT.

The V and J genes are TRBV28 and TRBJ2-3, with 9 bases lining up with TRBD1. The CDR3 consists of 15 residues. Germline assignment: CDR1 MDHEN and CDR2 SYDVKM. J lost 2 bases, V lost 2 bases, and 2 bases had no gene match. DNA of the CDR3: TGTGCCAGCAGTTTAGGGACAGGGTACACAGATACGCAGTATTTT. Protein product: CASSLGTGYTDTQYF.

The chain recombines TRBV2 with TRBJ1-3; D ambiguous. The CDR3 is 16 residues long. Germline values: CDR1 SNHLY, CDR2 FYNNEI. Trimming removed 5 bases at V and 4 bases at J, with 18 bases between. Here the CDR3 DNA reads TGTGCCAGCAGTAAATCCGGGATCCCGGGGGGAAACACCATATATTTT. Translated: CASSKSGIPGGNTIYF.

The CDR3, as DNA: TGTGCCTGGAGTGTTGGACTAGCGGGAGTTGAGCAGTTCTTC. Amino acids: CAWSVGLAGVEQFF. The V and J genes are TRBV30 and TRBJ2-1, with 13 bases aligning to TRBD2. The CDR3 consists of 14 residues. Germline-derived CDR1 and CDR2 are GTSNPN and SVGIG (reference sequence). J gave up 9 bases and V 0 bases, and 2 bases lay outside the gene matches.

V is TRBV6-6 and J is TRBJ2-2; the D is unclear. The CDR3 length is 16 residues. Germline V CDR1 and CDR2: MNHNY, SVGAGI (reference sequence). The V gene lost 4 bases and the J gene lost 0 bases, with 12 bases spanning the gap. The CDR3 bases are TGTGCCAGCAGTTTGTCAGGAACTCCGAACACCGGGGAGCTGTTTTTT. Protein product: CASSLSGTPNTGELFF.

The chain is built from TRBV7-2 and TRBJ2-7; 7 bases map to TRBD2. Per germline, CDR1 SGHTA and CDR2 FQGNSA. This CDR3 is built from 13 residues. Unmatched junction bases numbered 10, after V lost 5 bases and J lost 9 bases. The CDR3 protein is CASSPTAGVGQYF. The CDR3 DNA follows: TGTGCCAGCAGCCCAACGGCGGGAGTAGGGCAGTACTTC.

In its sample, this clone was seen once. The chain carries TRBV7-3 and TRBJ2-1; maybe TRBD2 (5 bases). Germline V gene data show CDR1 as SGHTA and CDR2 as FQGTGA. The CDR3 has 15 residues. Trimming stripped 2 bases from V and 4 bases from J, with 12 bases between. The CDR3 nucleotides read TGTGCCAGCAGCTTAGGGCCGAGGGTATACAATGAGCAGTTCTTC. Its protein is CASSLGPRVYNEQFF.

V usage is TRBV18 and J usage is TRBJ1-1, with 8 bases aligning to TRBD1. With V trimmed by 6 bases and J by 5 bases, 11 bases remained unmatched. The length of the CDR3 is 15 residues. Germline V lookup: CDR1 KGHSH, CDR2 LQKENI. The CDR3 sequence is CASSLQGVGGTEAFF. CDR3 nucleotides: TGTGCCAGCTCCCTACAGGGGGTCGGTGGGACTGAAGCTTTCTTT.

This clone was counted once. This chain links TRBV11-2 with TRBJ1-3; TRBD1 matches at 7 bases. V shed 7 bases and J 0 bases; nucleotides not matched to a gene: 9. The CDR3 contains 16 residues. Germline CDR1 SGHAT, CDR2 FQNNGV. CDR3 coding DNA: TGTGCCAGCACGCCAACAGGGGCGAACTCTGGAAACACCATATATTTT. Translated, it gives CASTPTGANSGNTIYF.

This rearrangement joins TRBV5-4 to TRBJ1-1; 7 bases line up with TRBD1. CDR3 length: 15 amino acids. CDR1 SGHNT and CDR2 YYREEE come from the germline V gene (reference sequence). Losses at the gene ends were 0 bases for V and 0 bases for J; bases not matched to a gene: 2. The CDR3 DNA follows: TGTGCCAGCAGCTTGGCGGACAGGATGAACACTGAAGCTTTCTTT. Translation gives CASSLADRMNTEAFF.

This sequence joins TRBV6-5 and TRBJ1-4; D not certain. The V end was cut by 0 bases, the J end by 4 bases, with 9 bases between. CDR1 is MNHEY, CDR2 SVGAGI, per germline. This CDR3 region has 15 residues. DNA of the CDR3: TGTGCCAGCAGTTACTCGGTGAACAGTAATGAAAAACTGTTTTTT. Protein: CASSYSVNSNEKLFF.

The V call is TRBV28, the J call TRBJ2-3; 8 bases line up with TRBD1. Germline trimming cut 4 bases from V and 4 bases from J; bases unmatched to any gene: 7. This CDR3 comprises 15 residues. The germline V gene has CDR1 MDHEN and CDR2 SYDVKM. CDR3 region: CASSSPGQGADTQYF. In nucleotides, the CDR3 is TGTGCCAGCAGTTCTCCCGGACAGGGCGCAGATACGCAGTATTTT.

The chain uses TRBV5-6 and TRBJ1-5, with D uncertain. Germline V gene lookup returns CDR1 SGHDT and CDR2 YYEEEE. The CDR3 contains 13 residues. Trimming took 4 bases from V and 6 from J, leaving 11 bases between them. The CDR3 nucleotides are TGTGCCAGCAGCACGGGGTGGGGTCAGCCCCAGCATTTT. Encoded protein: CASSTGWGQPQHF.

CDR3 sequence: CASPTGSGTYEQYF. CDR3 coding DNA: TGCGCCAGCCCTACGGGCAGCGGAACCTACGAGCAGTACTTC. This chain uses TRBV5-1 with TRBJ2-7; D is perhaps TRBD2 (5 bases). Deletions cut 7 bases from V and 2 bases from J, with 16 bases between. The germline CDR1 and CDR2 sequences are SGHRS and YFSETQ. This CDR3 contains 14 residues.

The CDR3 loop reads CASRSTSGQETQYF. CDR3 in DNA: TGTGCCAGTAGATCGACTAGCGGCCAAGAGACCCAGTACTTC. This chain uses TRBV19 with TRBJ2-5; 9 nucleotides agree with TRBD2. Germline V gene data show CDR1 as LNHDA and CDR2 as SQIVND (reference sequence). J was trimmed by 1 base and V by 6 bases; bases with no gene match: 3. The CDR3 is made up of 14 amino acids.